The sequence of this T cell receptor beta chain was determined in a study of shared clonotypes between healthy human individuals. A note on this clone: Its antigen remains unknown.

Whole-study findings and limits: Few donors restricted represented genetic and exposure-history diversity. An anticipated effect of sequencing depth on clonotype sharing among donors was recognized.

Sequencing was performed with immunoSEQ multiplex PCR; in TCRdb, only in-frame clones are kept and a portion is missing. The repertoire has over 2 million clones, about 95% of them found once; the top ten carry about 1.1%. Germline values: CDR1 MNHEY, CDR2 SMNVEV (reference sequence). The CDR3 has 16 amino acids. V lost 5 bases, J lost 4 bases, and 10 bases stayed unmatched. Positive CCR7 selection of CD45RO-negative cells yielded the naive CD8 cells, and terminally differentiated effector memory CD45RA+ cells were excluded. This sequence originates from a man between 18 and 35 years old in good health. This chain links TRBV27 with TRBJ2-3, with TRBD2 identical over 9 bases. Sequenced sample: naive CD8+ T cells sorted from blood. CDR3: CASSPEGGLAPDTQYF. Here the CDR3 DNA reads TGTGCCAGCAGTCCCGAGGGAGGACTAGCGCCAGATACGCAGTATTTT.